The rows below give T cell receptor beta chains drawn from one sample of a study of blood T cell repertoires in COVID-19. The data were produced by immunoSEQ multiplex PCR, yet TCRdb's version contains in-frame clones alone and is incomplete. The sample consists of roughly 150,000 clones, over 70% of them appearing once. Source material: PBMCs or T cells enriched from blood (not recorded which). The receptors originated from a man in his 70s who had been exposed to COVID-19. Each CDR3 is given with its conserved first and last residue. Fields, in order: CDR3 DNA, CDR3 protein, clone size, D gene, V gene, J gene. A D gene is named only where the DNA matches it firmly. The size entry is marked missing in some rows and otherwise reads once, few, many or a size class.

cdr3_nt: TGTGCCAGCTCACCACCGGGGGGACAGGGAGTCAATCAGCCCCAGCATTTT
cdr3_aa: CASSPPGGQGVNQPQHF
clone_size: NA
d_call: TRBD1
v_call: TRBV18
j_call: TRBJ1-5

cdr3_nt: TGCGCCAGCAGCTCGGGTAACACCGGGGAGCTGTTTTTT
cdr3_aa: CASSSGNTGELFF
clone_size: few
d_call: NA
v_call: TRBV5-1
j_call: TRBJ2-2

cdr3_nt: TGTGCCAGTAGTATAGAGGACGGACTCAATCAGCCCCAGCATTTT
cdr3_aa: CASSIEDGLNQPQHF
clone_size: few
d_call: NA
v_call: TRBV19
j_call: TRBJ1-5

cdr3_nt: TGCAGCGTTGGCCCTCCTCGCGGGAGCTCCTACGAGCAGTACTTC
cdr3_aa: CSVGPPRGSSYEQYF
clone_size: NA
d_call: TRBD2
v_call: TRBV29-1
j_call: TRBJ2-7

cdr3_nt: TGTGCCAGCAGCCTTGCCGCCGGGACAGGGGGCAATCAGCCCCAGCATTTT
cdr3_aa: CASSLAAGTGGNQPQHF
clone_size: NA
d_call: TRBD1
v_call: TRBV7-2
j_call: TRBJ1-5

cdr3_nt: TGTGCCAGCAGCTTAGGAGGGGGCCCAGGGTGGAACACTGAAGCTTTCTTT
cdr3_aa: CASSLGGGPGWNTEAFF
clone_size: NA
d_call: TRBD1
v_call: TRBV7-2
j_call: TRBJ1-1

cdr3_nt: TGTGCCAGCAGCTTGGGGCCAGGGAACTATGGCTACACCTTC
cdr3_aa: CASSLGPGNYGYTF
clone_size: NA
d_call: NA
v_call: TRBV5-4
j_call: TRBJ1-2

cdr3_nt: TGTGCCAGCAGCCAATACAGGAGCTCCTATAATTCACCCCTCCACTTT
cdr3_aa: CASSQYRSSYNSPLHF
clone_size: NA
d_call: NA
v_call: TRBV7-2
j_call: TRBJ1-6

cdr3_nt: TGTGCCAGTAGTATCAGACAGGGGAGACAGCCCCAGCATTTT
cdr3_aa: CASSIRQGRQPQHF
clone_size: once
d_call: TRBD1
v_call: TRBV19
j_call: TRBJ1-5

cdr3_nt: TGCGCCAGCAGCTTCGGGGGAGCCTACGAGCAGTACTTC
cdr3_aa: CASSFGGAYEQYF
clone_size: once
d_call: NA
v_call: TRBV5-1
j_call: TRBJ2-7

cdr3_nt: TGTGCCAGCAGTTTTCTTAGAGAAGAGACCCAGTACTTC
cdr3_aa: CASSFLREETQYF
clone_size: NA
d_call: NA
v_call: TRBV6-2/TRBV6-3
j_call: TRBJ2-5

cdr3_nt: TGTGCCAGCAAGGGACTAGCGGGAGAGGACATTCAGTACTTC
cdr3_aa: CASKGLAGEDIQYF
clone_size: NA
d_call: TRBD2
v_call: TRBV28
j_call: TRBJ2-4

cdr3_nt: TGTGCCAGCTTGCAGGAGGCCCGCACCGGGGAGCTGTTTTTT
cdr3_aa: CASLQEARTGELFF
clone_size: NA
d_call: NA
v_call: TRBV6-6
j_call: TRBJ2-2

cdr3_nt: TGTGCCAGCAGCCCACTAGGCGTGGGGCGCGGGGGCTACAATGAGCAGTTCTTC
cdr3_aa: CASSPLGVGRGGYNEQFF
clone_size: NA
d_call: NA
v_call: TRBV21-1
j_call: TRBJ2-1

cdr3_nt: TGCGCCAGCAGCGTTGACAGGGGTAATGATGGCTACACCTTC
cdr3_aa: CASSVDRGNDGYTF
clone_size: NA
d_call: TRBD1
v_call: TRBV5-1
j_call: TRBJ1-2

cdr3_nt: TGTGCCAGCTCCCAAACTCCGGGACAGGGTTGGTTCGAGCAGTACTTC
cdr3_aa: CASSQTPGQGWFEQYF
clone_size: NA
d_call: TRBD1
v_call: TRBV18
j_call: TRBJ2-7

cdr3_nt: TGTGCCAGCTCACCTCGGACAGGCCAAGAGACCCAGTACTTC
cdr3_aa: CASSPRTGQETQYF
clone_size: NA
d_call: TRBD1
v_call: TRBV18
j_call: TRBJ2-5

cdr3_nt: TGTGCCAGCAGCCAAGAGAGGGTAGAAATGTACGAGCAGTACTTC
cdr3_aa: CASSQERVEMYEQYF
clone_size: NA
d_call: NA
v_call: TRBV3-1/TRBV3-2
j_call: TRBJ2-7

cdr3_nt: TGTGCCAGTAGTTTCCGGGGCACTGAAGCTTTCTTT
cdr3_aa: CASSFRGTEAFF
clone_size: NA
d_call: NA
v_call: TRBV19
j_call: TRBJ1-1

cdr3_nt: TGTGCCTGGAGTGAAACGGGGGCCTACAATGAGCAGTTCTTC
cdr3_aa: CAWSETGAYNEQFF
clone_size: NA
d_call: NA
v_call: TRBV30
j_call: TRBJ2-1

cdr3_nt: TGTGCCAGTAGTACCGGAGATACCGGGACTGAAGCTTTCTTT
cdr3_aa: CASSTGDTGTEAFF
clone_size: NA
d_call: NA
v_call: TRBV19
j_call: TRBJ1-1

cdr3_nt: TGTGCCAGCAGTGGGACTAGCAGATCCACAGATACGCAGTATTTT
cdr3_aa: CASSGTSRSTDTQYF
clone_size: NA
d_call: TRBD2
v_call: TRBV6-2/TRBV6-3
j_call: TRBJ2-3

cdr3_nt: TGTGCCAGCAGTTCGATTAGCGGGAGGGGGGCAGATACGCAGTATTTT
cdr3_aa: CASSSISGRGADTQYF
clone_size: NA
d_call: TRBD2
v_call: TRBV2
j_call: TRBJ2-3

cdr3_nt: TGTGCCAGCAGCCTCTCCGGGTCCCGCACAGATACGCAGTATTTT
cdr3_aa: CASSLSGSRTDTQYF
clone_size: NA
d_call: NA
v_call: TRBV9
j_call: TRBJ2-3

cdr3_nt: TGCGCCAGCAGCCAAGGCCGATTAGCCGGTGAAAAACTGTTTTTT
cdr3_aa: CASSQGRLAGEKLFF
clone_size: NA
d_call: NA
v_call: TRBV4-1
j_call: TRBJ1-4

cdr3_nt: TGTGCCAGCAGCCTCGGGACAACCGGGGAAAAACTGTTTTTT
cdr3_aa: CASSLGTTGEKLFF
clone_size: NA
d_call: NA
v_call: TRBV2
j_call: TRBJ1-4

cdr3_nt: TGTGCCAGCAGCCGGGGACAGATAGAAGCTTTCTTT
cdr3_aa: CASSRGQIEAFF
clone_size: NA
d_call: TRBD1
v_call: TRBV3-1/TRBV3-2
j_call: TRBJ1-1

cdr3_nt: TGTGCCAGCAGCTGGGGCAGATTGAACACTGAAGCTTTCTTT
cdr3_aa: CASSWGRLNTEAFF
clone_size: NA
d_call: NA
v_call: TRBV5-6
j_call: TRBJ1-1

cdr3_nt: TGTGCCTGGAGTGCCTGGTCGGACGAGCAGTACTTC
cdr3_aa: CAWSAWSDEQYF
clone_size: NA
d_call: NA
v_call: TRBV30
j_call: TRBJ2-7

cdr3_nt: TGTGCCAGCAGTGACCGTGATCAGCCCCAGCATTTT
cdr3_aa: CASSDRDQPQHF
clone_size: NA
d_call: NA
v_call: TRBV6-1
j_call: TRBJ1-5

cdr3_nt: TGTGCCAGCAGCGTAGCAGGGGGCAGGGGTCGGACTGAAGCTTTCTTT
cdr3_aa: CASSVAGGRGRTEAFF
clone_size: once
d_call: TRBD1
v_call: TRBV9
j_call: TRBJ1-1

cdr3_nt: TGTGCCAGCAGATTGGAGGCTAGCCCCAGGGAGCAGTACTTC
cdr3_aa: CASRLEASPREQYF
clone_size: NA
d_call: NA
v_call: TRBV2
j_call: TRBJ2-7

cdr3_nt: TGTGCCAGCCGTGAGGGGGGGGTACAAGAGACCCAGTACTTC
cdr3_aa: CASREGGVQETQYF
clone_size: NA
d_call: NA
v_call: TRBV28
j_call: TRBJ2-5

cdr3_nt: TGCAGTGCTAGGGGCCCAGCCTTT
cdr3_aa: CSARGPAF
clone_size: NA
d_call: NA
v_call: TRBV20-1
j_call: TRBJ1-1

cdr3_nt: TGTGCCAGCAGTGAAAGTGGAGGGTGGCACGACACCTTC
cdr3_aa: CASSESGGWHDTF
clone_size: NA
d_call: NA
v_call: TRBV6-1
j_call: TRBJ1-2

cdr3_nt: TGTGCCAGCTCACCATTGGGGACAGGGGGCTCAAAAAACATTCAGTACTTC
cdr3_aa: CASSPLGTGGSKNIQYF
clone_size: NA
d_call: TRBD1
v_call: TRBV18
j_call: TRBJ2-4

cdr3_nt: TGTGCCAGCAGTCCGTACAGGGAATCCGGGGAGCTGTTTTTT
cdr3_aa: CASSPYRESGELFF
clone_size: NA
d_call: NA
v_call: TRBV6-5
j_call: TRBJ2-2

cdr3_nt: TGTGCCAGCAGCTCAGGGGAAGGCTACACCTTC
cdr3_aa: CASSSGEGYTF
clone_size: NA
d_call: NA
v_call: TRBV7-2
j_call: TRBJ1-2

cdr3_nt: TGTGCCAGCAGCTTAAACGGGAGGAGCTATGGCTACACCTTC
cdr3_aa: CASSLNGRSYGYTF
clone_size: NA
d_call: NA
v_call: TRBV7-2
j_call: TRBJ1-2

cdr3_nt: TGTGCCAGCAGCTCCCGCTCGAGAGGGGGCGAGGAGACCCAGTACTTC
cdr3_aa: CASSSRSRGGEETQYF
clone_size: once
d_call: TRBD1
v_call: TRBV5-6
j_call: TRBJ2-5

cdr3_nt: TGCGCCAGCAGGAGGGCCGCAGCCTACGAGCAGTACTTC
cdr3_aa: CASRRAAAYEQYF
clone_size: NA
d_call: NA
v_call: TRBV5-1
j_call: TRBJ2-7

cdr3_nt: TGTGCCAGCAGGACTAGCGGGGGCACCGGGGAGCTGTTTTTT
cdr3_aa: CASRTSGGTGELFF
clone_size: few
d_call: TRBD2
v_call: TRBV6-4
j_call: TRBJ2-2